Following are 31 T cell receptor beta chains from one sample sequenced in a study of blood T cell repertoires in COVID-19. Clones were sequenced by immunoSEQ multiplex PCR, and TCRdb holds only the in-frame ones, with some missing. The table has roughly 500,000 clones, approximately 85% seen once; the top ten hold approximately 3.4%. Material: peripheral blood. The receptors come from a human donor in a cohort sampled during active COVID-19.

This clone has only one observation. This chain joins TRBV15 and TRBJ2-1, with 13 bases identical to TRBD2. In germline, CDR1 is LNHNV, CDR2 YYDKDF (reference sequence). The CDR3 sequence is 15 residues long. The ends lost 5 bases at V and 8 bases at J; junction bases unmatched: 6. The CDR3 nucleotides read TGTGCCACCAGCGGAACTAGCGGGAGGGCATATGAGCAGTTCTTC. It encodes CATSGTSGRAYEQFF.

V gene TRBV28 combines with J gene TRBJ1-1, with 8 nucleotides matching TRBD1. The CDR3 is 15 amino acids. Germline trimming cut 8 bases from V and 0 bases from J; bases unmatched to any gene: 8. Per the germline V gene, CDR1 is MDHEN and CDR2 is SYDVKM. This chain's CDR3 is CASPAYRGMNTEAFF. The CDR3 DNA follows: TGTGCCAGCCCTGCCTACAGGGGGATGAACACTGAAGCTTTCTTT.

This clone appeared a single time. The rearrangement uses TRBV7-3 and TRBJ2-1; a possible D gene is TRBD2 (6 bases). Germline V gives CDR1 SGHTA, CDR2 FQGTGA. V lost 1 base and J 5 bases, leaving 12 bases between the germline ends. This CDR3 contains 15 residues. The CDR3 protein is CASSLNTGVDNEQFF. In DNA, the CDR3 is TGTGCCAGCAGCTTAAACACGGGAGTCGACAATGAGCAGTTCTTC.

The chain is built from TRBV30 and TRBJ1-2, with TRBD1 identical over 7 bases. This CDR3 has 13 amino acids. The V segment lost 5 bases and the J segment 8 bases; nucleotides outside the gene matches: 11. CDR1 is GTSNPN and CDR2 is SVGIG in the germline V gene (reference sequence). The CDR3 bases are TGTGCCTGGGGAGTGAAGGGGGCGAGAGGCTACACCTTC. It translates to CAWGVKGARGYTF. Based on the CDR3 plus reference TRBV30 and TRBJ1-2, the full variable domain is SQTIHQWPATLVQPVGSPLSLECTVEGTSNPNLYWYRQAAGRGLQLLFYSVGIGQISSEVPQNLSASRPQDRQFILSSKKLLLSDSGFYLCAWGVKGARGYTFGSGTRLTVV.

V gene TRBV30 combines with J gene TRBJ1-2; a possible D gene is TRBD1 (6 bases). The germline V gene has CDR1 GTSNPN and CDR2 SVGIG (reference sequence). The CDR3 runs to 13 residues. Trimming took 2 bases from V and 10 from J, leaving 17 bases between them. The CDR3 coding sequence is TGTGCCTGGAGTCCCCGGACAGCCTTATTCTACACCTTC. Translation gives CAWSPRTALFYTF.

The J gene is TRBJ1-6, the V gene TRBV19, with 7 positions matching TRBD1. V was clipped by 0 bases and J by 7 bases; unmatched bases: 6. CDR3 length: 16 residues. CDR1 LNHDA and CDR2 SQIVND come from the germline V gene (reference sequence). The chain's CDR3 is CASSIDRTGQNSPLHF. In nucleotides, the CDR3 is TGTGCCAGTAGTATAGATCGGACAGGCCAGAATTCACCCCTCCACTTT.

The V call is TRBV25-1, the J call TRBJ2-3, with 12 bases lining up with TRBD2. Germline V CDR1 and CDR2: MGHDK, SYGVNS. After removal of 5 bases from V and 5 bases from J, the junction contained 5 bases not matched to a gene. The CDR3 totals 15 residues. The CDR3 loop reads CASSISSGRGDTQYF. The CDR3 DNA is TGTGCCAGCAGTATCTCTAGCGGGAGGGGAGATACGCAGTATTTT.

The chain combines TRBV9 with TRBJ2-2; tentatively, D is TRBD2 (7 bases). Trimming took 3 bases from V and 1 from J, leaving 13 bases between them. The CDR3 runs to 16 residues. Germline V gives CDR1 SGDLS, CDR2 YYNGEE. CDR3 amino acids: CASSAGGLKNTGELFF. CDR3 nucleotide sequence: TGTGCCAGCAGCGCCGGGGGGCTGAAGAACACCGGGGAGCTGTTTTTT.

This chain connects TRBV9 to TRBJ1-1; D is uncertain. Trimming took 3 bases from V and 0 from J, leaving 6 bases between them. Germline lookup yields CDR1 SGDLS and CDR2 YYNGEE. This CDR3 is built from 13 residues. The DNA for the CDR3 is TGTGCCAGCAGCGGCGTTTTGAACACTGAAGCTTTCTTT. This sequence encodes CASSGVLNTEAFF.

The chain has TRBV15 and TRBJ2-5; D might be TRBD1 (5 bases). Trimming stripped 0 bases from V and 2 bases from J, with 10 bases between. Germline lookup yields CDR1 LNHNV and CDR2 YYDKDF (reference sequence). The CDR3 length is 15 residues. The CDR3 region has the DNA TGTGCCACCAGCAGAGATAAAAACAGGCAAGAGACCCAGTACTTC. It encodes CATSRDKNRQETQYF.

A word on this clone: Relative to the germline gene, one junction end is altered; a read error may explain this. The chain recombines TRBV7-7 with TRBJ2-3, with D maybe TRBD2 (5 bases). Germline V gene sequence: CDR1 SSHAT, CDR2 FNYEAQ (reference sequence). The CDR3 covers 15 residues. The CDR3: CASSHTRGSTDTQYF. The CDR3 coding sequence is TGTGCTAGCAGCCACACTAGAGGTAGCACAGATACGCAGTATTTT.

The chain joins TRBV6-5 to TRBJ1-4, with no clear D. This CDR3 contains 14 residues. CDR1 and CDR2 from the germline V gene are MNHEY and SVGAGI. V lost 4 bases and J 4 bases, leaving 10 bases between the germline ends. Here the CDR3 DNA reads TGTGCCAGCAGTTTGGAATCGGGTAATGAAAAACTGTTTTTT. It is translated as CASSLESGNEKLFF.

The sample holds a few counts of this clone. The V and J genes are TRBV7-3 and TRBJ2-2; D is unresolved. CDR3 length: 14 residues. Trimming cost V 2 bases and J 5 bases, with 9 bases left between them. The germline V gene has CDR1 SGHTA and CDR2 FQGTGA. CDR3 DNA: TGTGCCAGCAGCTTAGGCTCATGGACCGGGGAGCTGTTTTTT. Translating gives CASSLGSWTGELFF.

This clone was observed a handful of times. The chain is built from TRBV6-6 and TRBJ1-2; 8 bases map to TRBD1. Germline V gene sequence: CDR1 MNHNY, CDR2 SVGAGI (reference sequence). V was clipped by 5 bases and J by 8 bases; unmatched bases: 10. This CDR3 contains 14 residues. Here the CDR3 reads CASSTEARTGGYTF. DNA of the CDR3: TGTGCCAGCAGTACAGAAGCAAGGACAGGGGGCTACACCTTC.

This sequence joins TRBV6-5 and TRBJ2-1; tentative D call: TRBD1 (6 bases). This CDR3 is 13 amino acids long. CDR1 is MNHEY and CDR2 is SVGAGI in the germline V gene. The V end lost 5 bases, the J end lost 9 bases, and 14 bases lay between the germline ends. The CDR3 reads CASSPQGSAEQFF. For the CDR3, the DNA is TGTGCCAGCAGTCCACAGGGTTCCGCTGAGCAGTTCTTC.

J is TRBJ1-1 and V is TRBV28; TRBD1 matches at 10 bases. Germline-derived CDR1 and CDR2 are MDHEN and SYDVKM. V shed 4 bases and J 3 bases; nucleotides not matched to a gene: 8. The CDR3 is 16 residues long. In nucleotides, the CDR3 is TGTGCCAGCAGTTGGGCGAAGGGACAGGGGTACACTGAAGCTTTCTTT. It codes for CASSWAKGQGYTEAFF.

CDR3 in DNA: TGTGCCAGCAGCCTAGCCCCGGGAGGGGGCAATGAGCAGTTCTTC. Residues: CASSLAPGGGNEQFF. The V gene is TRBV3-1 (or the pseudogene TRBV3-2), the J gene TRBJ2-1; TRBD2 agrees at 8 bases. J was trimmed by 6 bases and V by 4 bases; bases with no gene match: 8. The CDR3 sequence is 15 residues long. The germline gives CDR1 LGHDT, CDR2 YNNKEL (reference sequence).

This clone was found a few times. The J gene is TRBJ1-5, the V gene TRBV19; 8 bases agree with TRBD1. Germline values: CDR1 LNHDA, CDR2 SQIVND (reference sequence). V shed 2 bases, J shed 7 bases, and the junction held 13 bases outside the gene matches. CDR3 size: 17 residues. The chain's CDR3 is CASSIRLGQGPGQPQHF. The DNA of the CDR3 is TGTGCCAGTAGTATAAGACTTGGACAGGGTCCTGGCCAGCCCCAGCATTTT.

The rearrangement links TRBV13 to TRBJ2-1; maybe TRBD1 (6 bases). Between the trimmed V and J ends, which lost 7 bases and 3 bases, there was a span of 16 bases. The CDR3 totals 15 residues. Germline V gives CDR1 PRHDT, CDR2 FYEKMQ (reference sequence). The chain's CDR3 is CASTFYRDSYNEQFF. The DNA for the CDR3 is TGTGCCAGCACCTTTTACAGGGATAGCTACAATGAGCAGTTCTTC.

The count of this clone is one. V and J are TRBV4-2 and TRBJ1-5; TRBD1 might be the D (6 bases). The CDR3 extends over 18 amino acids. V was trimmed by 0 bases and J by 0 bases, leaving 15 bases between them. Germline V gene sequence: CDR1 LGHNA, CDR2 YNFKEQ. The CDR3 region is CASSQDRGGGYSNQPQHF. The DNA for the CDR3 is TGTGCCAGCAGCCAAGATCGGGGGGGCGGCTATAGCAATCAGCCCCAGCATTTT.

This chain links TRBV14 with TRBJ1-6, with 7 bases that match TRBD1. The V and J ends lost 7 bases and 9 bases, in that order; junction bases with no gene match: 9. The CDR3 spans 14 residues. The germline gives CDR1 SGHDN, CDR2 FVKESK. As DNA, the CDR3 is TGTGCCAGCAACATTAAGACAGGGTCTTCACCCCTCCACTTT. Translation: CASNIKTGSSPLHF.

CDR3 DNA sequence: TGTGCCAGCAACACCGCTCAACGCCAAGGCTACACCTTC. Translating gives CASNTAQRQGYTF. This rearrangement joins TRBV6-5 to TRBJ1-2; D call uncertain. There are 13 residues in the CDR3. The V end lost 7 bases, the J end lost 8 bases, and 17 bases lay between the germline ends. CDR1 and CDR2 (germline): MNHEY, SVGAGI.

The chain uses TRBV5-1 and TRBJ2-1, with 9 positions matching TRBD2. Germline CDR1 is SGHRS and CDR2 is YFSETQ. CDR3 length equals 15 residues. J gave up 8 bases and V 4 bases, and 10 bases lay outside the gene matches. CDR3 DNA: TGCGCCAGCAGCATACTAGCGGGCAAGACCGATGAGCAGTTCTTC. Its protein is CASSILAGKTDEQFF. Combining the CDR3 with reference TRBV5-1 and TRBJ2-1 gives the whole variable domain KAGVTQTPRYLIKTRGQQVTLSCSPISGHRSVSWYQQTPGQGLQFLFEYFSETQRNKGNFPGRFSGRQFSNSRSEMNVSTLELGDSALYLCASSILAGKTDEQFFGPGTRLTVL.

The chain couples TRBV5-1 to TRBJ2-3, with 13 bases lining up with TRBD2. The CDR3 is made up of 16 amino acids. Germline V gene data show CDR1 as SGHRS and CDR2 as YFSETQ. J lost 2 bases, V lost 10 bases, and 10 bases had no gene match. This CDR3 reads CACGPGLAGNTDTQYF. CDR3 in DNA: TGCGCCTGTGGACCGGGACTAGCGGGAAACACAGATACGCAGTATTTT.

This clone appeared once. The rearrangement joins TRBV10-2 to TRBJ1-1; D not resolved. CDR3 length: 13 residues. Germline V gene sequence: CDR1 WSHSY, CDR2 SAAADI. Trimming removed 1 base from V and 6 bases from J, with 9 bases in between. The CDR3 here is CASSEFSMAEAFF. The CDR3 bases are TGCGCCAGCAGTGAGTTCAGTATGGCTGAAGCTTTCTTT.

The gene calls are TRBV20-1 and TRBJ1-1, with D perhaps matching TRBD1 (5 bases). The CDR3 runs 18 residues. Trimming took 3 bases from V and 4 from J, leaving 27 bases between them. Germline V gene sequence: CDR1 DFQATT, CDR2 SNEGSKA (reference sequence). CDR3 bases: TGCAGTGCTAGTGGGGGGGTTCGAGACCCCTCGTATCGCACTGAAGCTTTCTTT. Translating gives CSASGGVRDPSYRTEAFF.

The V call is TRBV5-1, the J call TRBJ1-6; D is unclear. CDR1 SGHRS and CDR2 YFSETQ come from the germline V gene. The V end lost 0 bases, the J end lost 7 bases, and 8 bases lay between the germline ends. CDR3 length: 14 residues. DNA of the CDR3: TGCGCCAGCAGCTTGGACAGTCCCAATTCACCCCTCCACTTT. Translation gives CASSLDSPNSPLHF.

This rearrangement joins TRBV10-3 to TRBJ1-5; the match to TRBD1 covers 8 bases. J gave up 5 bases and V 0 bases, and 6 bases lay outside the gene matches. CDR1 is ENHRY and CDR2 is SYGVKD in the germline V gene. There are 16 residues in the CDR3. Written as DNA, the CDR3 is TGTGCCATCAGTGAGTCCGCCGGGACAGGTTATCAGCCCCAGCATTTT. Translating it yields CAISESAGTGYQPQHF.

This sequence joins TRBV29-1 and TRBJ1-3; no clear D. The CDR3 is 12 amino acids. Germline CDR1 SQVTM, CDR2 ANQGSEA. Deletions cut 6 bases from V and 0 bases from J, with 6 bases between. CDR3 in DNA: TGCAGCGTCGAGGTCTCTGGAAACACCATATATTTT. It encodes CSVEVSGNTIYF.

This sequence joins TRBV7-9 and TRBJ2-7, with 8 positions matching TRBD1. Germline CDR1 is SEHNR and CDR2 is FQNEAQ (reference sequence). CDR3 length: 14 amino acids. Germline trimming cut 5 bases from V and 5 bases from J; bases unmatched to any gene: 8. The DNA for the CDR3 is TGTGCCAGCAGCCGGGGACAGGCGTTCCACGAGCAGTACTTC. Translating gives CASSRGQAFHEQYF.

This clone was detected only a few times. V is TRBV7-8 and J is TRBJ2-5; 7 bases align to TRBD2. The V gene end was trimmed by 5 bases and the J gene end by 6 bases; junction bases not matched to a gene: 3. In germline, CDR1 is SGHVS, CDR2 FQNEAQ. The CDR3 loop spans 12 amino acids. The CDR3 is CASSPGGKTQYF. CDR3 sequence (DNA): TGTGCCAGCAGCCCCGGGGGGAAGACCCAGTACTTC. Complete variable domain (other parts from reference TRBV7-8 and TRBJ2-5): GAGVSQSPRYKVAKRGQDVALRCDPISGHVSLFWYQQALGQGPEFLTYFQNEAQLDKSGLPSDRFFAERPEGSVSTLKIQRTQQEDSAVYLCASSPGGKTQYFGPGTRLLVL.